A single sample gave rise to the 26 T cell receptor beta chains below, sequenced in a study of CD8 T cells in ankylosing spondylitis. A single record per CDR3 protein comes from TCRdb applying MiXCR to the 5' RACE reads. The profile covers about 130,000 distinct CDR3 sequences, with around 7.9% appearing a single time and over 10% taken by the ten largest. What was sequenced was blood, either unsorted or a sorted T cell fraction (not recorded which). The receptor source for this set is a female donor with ankylosing spondylitis or in good health (not recorded which).

The chain carries TRBV20-1 and TRBJ2-1; D call uncertain. Trimming cost V 7 bases and J 6 bases, with 22 bases left between them. This CDR3 region has 15 residues. Germline V gives CDR1 DFQATT, CDR2 SNEGSKA (reference sequence). CDR3 sequence reads: CSEEKPGRQGNEQFF. In nucleotides, the CDR3 is TGCAGTGAGGAAAAACCGGGCCGGCAAGGCAATGAGCAGTTCTTC.

This clonotype was observed many times. The rearrangement links TRBV27 to TRBJ1-4; 9 bases fit TRBD1. The junction had 18 bases not matched to a gene; V was cut back by 1 base and J by 6 bases. CDR1 MNHEY and CDR2 SMNVEV come from the germline V gene (reference sequence). CDR3 size: 20 residues. This chain's CDR3 is CASSLLGWGQGREKDEKLFF. In DNA, the CDR3 is TGTGCCAGCAGTTTATTAGGTTGGGGACAGGGACGGGAGAAAGATGAAAAACTGTTTTTT.

This clonotype was counted ten times or more. This chain links TRBV29-1 with TRBJ1-1, with D maybe TRBD1 (5 bases). The CDR3 extends over 13 amino acids. Germline V gives CDR1 SQVTM, CDR2 ANQGSEA. V lost 1 base, J lost 4 bases, and 10 bases lay in between. CDR3 amino acids: CSVEAGSGTEAFF. CDR3 bases: TGCAGCGTTGAAGCAGGGTCGGGCACTGAAGCTTTCTTT.

This clonotype was observed at least ten times. The chain uses TRBV2 and TRBJ1-2; D unclear. Germline loops: CDR1 SNHLY, CDR2 FYNNEI. Trimming removed 3 bases at V and 7 bases at J, with 12 bases between. This CDR3 comprises 13 residues. The CDR3 bases are TGTGCCAGCAGTGAGTTGGGGTTCGCTGGCTACACCTTC. Translation: CASSELGFAGYTF.

There are many counts of this clonotype. The chain combines TRBV28 with TRBJ1-2; D remains ambiguous. V was cut by 6 bases and J by 8 bases, with 19 bases left in between. CDR3 length: 14 residues. Germline CDR1 reads MDHEN; CDR2 reads SYDVKM. CDR3 coding DNA: TGTGCCAGCAGCCGCCTCGTTGCCCATGCGGGCTACACCTTC. Translated: CASSRLVAHAGYTF.

This clonotype was recorded at least ten times. This chain connects TRBV28 to TRBJ1-4; no definite D call. The V gene lost 4 bases and the J gene lost 7 bases, with 10 bases spanning the gap. This CDR3 spans 13 amino acids. Germline V gene lookup returns CDR1 MDHEN and CDR2 SYDVKM. DNA of the CDR3: TGTGCCAGCAGTTCTGGGCCCACTGAAAAACTGTTTTTT. This codes for CASSSGPTEKLFF. The full variable domain, completed using reference TRBV28 and TRBJ1-4, is DVKVTQSSRYLVKRTGEKVFLECVQDMDHENMFWYRQDPGLGLRLIYFSYDVKMKEKGDIPEGYSVSREKKERFSLILESASTNQTSMYLCASSSGPTEKLFFGSGTQLSVL.

This chain uses TRBV7-2 with TRBJ1-3; D is unresolved. V lost 3 bases and J lost 0, with 9 bases in between. Germline values: CDR1 SGHTA, CDR2 FQGNSA. This CDR3 region has 15 residues. CDR3 in amino acids: CASSFYLGSGNTIYF. CDR3 nucleotides: TGTGCCAGCAGCTTTTATCTCGGCTCTGGAAACACCATATATTTT. The full variable domain, its missing parts supplied by reference TRBV7-2 and TRBJ1-3, is GAGVSQSPSNKVTEKGKDVELRCDPISGHTALYWYRQSLGQGLEFLIYFQGNSAPDKSGLPSDRFSAERTGGSVSTLTIQRTQQEDSAVYLCASSFYLGSGNTIYFGEGSWLTVV.

At least ten counts were recorded for this clonotype. This chain connects TRBV27 to TRBJ2-3; possibly TRBD2 for D (6 bases). With 6 bases removed from V and 3 bases from J, the gap between germline ends came to 16 bases. The germline V gene encodes CDR1 MNHEY and CDR2 SMNVEV (reference sequence). The length of the CDR3 is 15 residues. The CDR3 is CASSPGDLQTDTQYF. In DNA, the CDR3 is TGTGCCAGCAGCCCGGGAGATCTCCAAACAGATACGCAGTATTTT.

At least ten counts were recorded for this clonotype. The V and J genes are TRBV30 and TRBJ2-7; D may be TRBD1 (6 bases). Germline V gives CDR1 GTSNPN, CDR2 SVGIG (reference sequence). V was shortened by 1 base and J by 2 bases, with 12 bases between the two germline ends. The length of the CDR3 is 14 residues. CDR3 nucleotide sequence: TGTGCCTGGAGTGCTTGGACAGTTGCCTACGAGCAGTACTTC. It encodes CAWSAWTVAYEQYF.

This clonotype was picked up a small number of times. The chain combines TRBV10-2 with TRBJ2-1; 10 bases agree with TRBD2. CDR1 and CDR2 (germline): WSHSY, SAAADI. The trim removed 0 bases at V and 9 bases at J, leaving 5 bases unmatched. The CDR3 length is 15 residues. As DNA, the CDR3 is TGCGCCAGCAGTGAGTCTAGCGGGGGGTTGAGTGAGCAGTTCTTC. Translation gives CASSESSGGLSEQFF.

This chain uses TRBV20-1 with TRBJ2-2; D remains unclear. Trimming stripped 6 bases from V and 0 bases from J, with 8 bases between. The CDR3 loop spans 13 amino acids. Looked up from germline, CDR1 is DFQATT and CDR2 is SNEGSKA (reference sequence). CDR3 loop: CSASTANTGELFF. The CDR3 bases are TGCAGTGCCAGCACAGCGAACACCGGGGAGCTGTTTTTT.

In this sample, this clonotype turned up many times. V gene TRBV4-1 combines with J gene TRBJ2-1; the D gene could be TRBD1 or TRBD2 (5 bases each). The germline CDR1 and CDR2 sequences are MGHRA and YSYEKL. The V end was cut by 4 bases, the J end by 1 base, with 17 bases between. The CDR3 totals 17 residues. The CDR3 DNA sequence: TGCGCCAGCAGCCGACGCCCCCTCGAGGGGTCCTACAATGAGCAGTTCTTC. Its translation: CASSRRPLEGSYNEQFF.

This clonotype was picked up many times. V gene TRBV6-1 combines with J gene TRBJ2-2; D is perhaps TRBD2 (5 bases). The CDR3 has 15 residues. With 7 bases removed from V and 1 base from J, the gap between germline ends came to 13 bases. Germline assignment: CDR1 MNHNS and CDR2 SASEGT. CDR3 sequence reads: CASNPSGGNTGELFF. The CDR3 DNA follows: TGTGCCAGCAACCCCAGCGGCGGGAACACCGGGGAGCTGTTTTTT.

Many counts were recorded for this clonotype. The chain carries TRBV12-3 or TRBV12-4 and TRBJ2-5, with 13 bases aligning to TRBD2. The CDR3 loop spans 15 amino acids. The V gene end was trimmed by 6 bases and the J gene end by 4 bases; junction bases not matched to a gene: 5. The CDR3 here is CASSLTSGGPETQYF. The CDR3, as DNA: TGTGCCAGCAGCCTGACTAGCGGGGGGCCAGAGACCCAGTACTTC.

This clonotype was seen ten or more times. V is TRBV12-3 or TRBV12-4 and J is TRBJ1-3; TRBD1 aligns across 7 bases. Trimming cost V 6 bases and J 2 bases; bases outside gene matches: 13. The CDR3 contains 17 residues. The CDR3: CASSNPGRQGTGNTIYF. The CDR3 DNA reads TGTGCCAGCAGCAACCCAGGGAGACAGGGTACTGGAAACACCATATATTTT.

This clonotype has at least ten counts. V gene TRBV24-1 combines with J gene TRBJ2-2; D uncertain. The CDR3 is 12 amino acids. Between the trimmed V and J ends, which lost 2 bases and 8 bases, there was a span of 5 bases. The germline gives CDR1 KGHDR, CDR2 SFDVKD. The CDR3 region is CATSDYRGELFF. CDR3 sequence (DNA): TGTGCCACCAGTGATTATCGGGGGGAGCTGTTTTTT.

This clonotype was seen repeatedly, ten times or more. The chain is built from TRBV4-3 and TRBJ1-2; no clear D gene. This CDR3 contains 15 residues. Germline values: CDR1 LGHNA, CDR2 YSLEER. V lost 0 bases and J 7 bases, leaving 15 bases between the germline ends. The CDR3 DNA follows: TGCGCCAGCAGCCAAGATCCAAAGGGATCCGGTGGCTACACCTTC. This sequence encodes CASSQDPKGSGGYTF.

This clonotype was seen a few times. The chain carries TRBV7-6 and TRBJ1-5; D perhaps matches TRBD1 (5 bases). The V end lost 1 base, the J end lost 4 bases, and 8 bases lay between the germline ends. This CDR3 is built from 14 residues. CDR1 is SGHVS and CDR2 is FNYEAQ in the germline V gene. The CDR3 region has the DNA TGTGCCAGCAGCTTAGGTGACAGTAATCAGCCCCAGCATTTT. It specifies CASSLGDSNQPQHF.

This clonotype was detected ten times or more. V gene TRBV12-3 or TRBV12-4 combines with J gene TRBJ2-7, with TRBD2 matching over 7 bases. J gave up 7 bases and V 2 bases, and 11 bases lay outside the gene matches. CDR3 length equals 15 residues. In DNA, the CDR3 is TGTGCCAGCAGTTTACGAGCGGGGACTTTACGTGAGCAGTACTTC. Amino acids: CASSLRAGTLREQYF.

The chain employs TRBV7-2 and TRBJ2-7, with 11 bases fitting TRBD1. The V gene end was trimmed by 1 base and the J gene end by 4 bases; junction bases not matched to a gene: 3. The CDR3 totals 15 residues. Germline lookup yields CDR1 SGHTA and CDR2 FQGNSA. CDR3 loop: CASSLEWDRGYEQYF. CDR3 nucleotide sequence: TGTGCCAGCAGCTTAGAGTGGGACAGGGGGTACGAGCAGTACTTC.

This clonotype came up many times. V usage is TRBV7-8 and J usage is TRBJ2-7, with D uncertain. Germline loops: CDR1 SGHVS, CDR2 FQNEAQ. V lost 1 base to trimming and J lost 0 bases, with 10 bases between them. CDR3 length equals 15 residues. The CDR3 loop is CASSLEGSRSYEQYF. CDR3 sequence (DNA): TGTGCCAGCAGCTTAGAAGGCAGCCGCTCCTACGAGCAGTACTTC.

This clonotype was recorded at least ten times. The chain employs TRBV7-3 and TRBJ1-1; tentative D call: TRBD1 (5 bases). This CDR3 is 14 amino acids long. Trimming cost V 5 bases and J 1 base, with 11 bases left between them. Per the germline V gene, CDR1 is SGHTA and CDR2 is FQGTGA. The CDR3 loop reads CASSAGRSNTEAFF. The CDR3 DNA reads TGTGCCAGCAGCGCGGGACGGTCGAACACTGAAGCTTTCTTT.

This clonotype occurred many times. The CDR3: CASRQVLKNTEAFF. CDR3 nucleotide sequence: TGTGCCAGCAGGCAAGTCCTTAAGAACACTGAAGCTTTCTTT. This chain connects TRBV6-1 to TRBJ1-1, with no clear D. V was cut by 6 bases and J by 1 base, with 12 bases left in between. The CDR3 is made up of 14 amino acids. Per germline, CDR1 MNHNS and CDR2 SASEGT.

This clonotype came up many times. This chain links TRBV6-2 or TRBV6-3 with TRBJ1-2, with TRBD1 matching 7 bases. The CDR3 has 14 amino acids. V shed 5 bases, J shed 4 bases, and the junction held 7 bases outside the gene matches. CDR1 is MNHEY and CDR2 is SVGEGT in the germline V gene. This CDR3 reads CASSKPGQTYGYTF. In DNA form, the CDR3 reads TGTGCCAGCAGTAAACCGGGACAGACCTATGGCTACACCTTC.

This clonotype has at least ten counts. At one boundary the junction diverges from the germline segment, which might be a read error. The V gene is TRBV5-1, the J gene TRBJ1-1; possibly TRBD1 for D (5 bases). Looked up from germline, CDR1 is SGHRS and CDR2 is YFSETQ. CDR3 length equals 15 residues. CDR3 sequence reads: CASSPRGGMNTEAFF. The DNA of the CDR3 is TGCGCCAGCAGCCCCCGTGGGGGGATGAACACTGAAGCTTTTTTT.

This clonotype was detected ten times or more. The chain carries TRBV5-6 and TRBJ2-3; D is possibly TRBD2 (6 bases). The germline CDR1 and CDR2 sequences are SGHDT and YYEEEE. Trimming pared 6 bases from V and 4 bases from J, leaving 15 bases between. CDR3 size: 14 residues. CDR3 sequence reads: CASIPPGDPDTQYF. In DNA form, the CDR3 reads TGTGCCAGCATCCCGCCGGGAGACCCAGATACGCAGTATTTT.